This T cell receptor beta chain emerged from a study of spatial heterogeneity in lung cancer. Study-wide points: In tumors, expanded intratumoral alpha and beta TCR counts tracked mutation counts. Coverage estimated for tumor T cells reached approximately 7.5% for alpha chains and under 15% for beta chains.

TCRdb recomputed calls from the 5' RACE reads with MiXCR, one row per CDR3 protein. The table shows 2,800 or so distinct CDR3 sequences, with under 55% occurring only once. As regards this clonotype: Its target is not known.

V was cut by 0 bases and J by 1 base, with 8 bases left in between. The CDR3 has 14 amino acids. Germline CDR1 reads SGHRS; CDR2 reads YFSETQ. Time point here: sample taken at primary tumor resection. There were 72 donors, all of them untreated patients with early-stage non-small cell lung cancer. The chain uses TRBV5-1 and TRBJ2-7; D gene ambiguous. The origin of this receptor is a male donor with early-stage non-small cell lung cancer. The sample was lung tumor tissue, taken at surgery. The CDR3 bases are TGCGCCAGCAGCTTGGGGCCTAAATCCTACGAGCAGTACTTC. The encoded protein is CASSLGPKSYEQYF.